This entry lists 9 T cell receptor beta chains sequenced from one sample in a study of cytomegalovirus exposure and HLA in healthy donors. 60 Vbeta and 13 Jbeta primers were used in PCR. Generated by immunoSEQ multiplex PCR, the TCRdb table keeps only in-frame clones and is missing some. The sample includes under 130,000 clones, roughly three quarters of them seen just once. The sequencing sample was made of PBMCs. These receptors were obtained from a woman aged 18-29 years in good health and CMV-seropositive.

This chain joins TRBV7-3 and TRBJ1-2; D call uncertain. Trimming took 5 bases from V and 8 from J, leaving 24 bases between them. The CDR3 runs 16 residues. Germline V lookup: CDR1 SGHTA, CDR2 FQGTGA. CDR3 in amino acids: CASSRFPKVPGYGYTF. In nucleotides, the CDR3 is TGTGCCAGCAGCCGATTCCCTAAAGTTCCAGGATACGGCTACACCTTC.

The chain uses TRBV6-6 and TRBJ2-3; D is unclear. CDR3 length: 11 residues. Trimming shortened V by 7 bases and J by 2 bases, and 4 bases separated the two germline ends. Germline CDR1 and CDR2: MNHNY and SVGAGI (reference sequence). CDR3 loop: CASTYTDTQYF. DNA of the CDR3: TGTGCCAGCACCTACACAGATACGCAGTATTTT.

To note about this clone: Sequence at one end of the junction differs from germline and may be a read error. The rearrangement uses TRBV7-3 and TRBJ2-3; 9 nucleotides line up with TRBD2. This CDR3 has 13 amino acids. Per germline, CDR1 SGHTA and CDR2 FQGTGA. The CDR3 is CVSSITSGDTQYF. The CDR3 DNA follows: TGTGTCAGCAGCATTACTAGCGGGGATACGCAGTATTTT.

A single count supports this clone. This chain joins TRBV29-1 and TRBJ1-4; D uncertain. The CDR3 extends over 11 amino acids. Germline V gives CDR1 SQVTM, CDR2 ANQGSEA. The germline V and J ends were trimmed by 6 bases and 6 bases, with 8 bases remaining between them. The CDR3 is CSVSSDEKLFF. CDR3 coding DNA: TGCAGCGTCTCCTCGGATGAAAAACTGTTTTTT.

This rearrangement joins TRBV5-1 to TRBJ2-3, with 12 bases that match TRBD2. Germline trimming cut 4 bases from V and 3 bases from J; bases unmatched to any gene: 6. The CDR3 has 16 residues. Germline V gene lookup returns CDR1 SGHRS and CDR2 YFSETQ. Here the CDR3 reads CASSRGLAGETDTQYF. The CDR3 DNA is TGCGCCAGCAGCCGGGGACTAGCGGGTGAAACAGATACGCAGTATTTT.

The V and J genes are TRBV5-1 and TRBJ2-3; 7 positions agree with TRBD1. V was pared by 1 base and J by 3 bases, with 5 bases of the junction left unmatched. The CDR3 runs 15 residues. Germline V gene lookup returns CDR1 SGHRS and CDR2 YFSETQ. CDR3 sequence reads: CASSLTTGSTDTQYF. The CDR3 DNA reads as TGCGCCAGCAGCTTGACGACAGGGTCAACAGATACGCAGTATTTT.

In its sample, this clone was seen once. The chain employs TRBV28 and TRBJ1-4, with a weak D call TRBD1 (5 bases). V dropped 8 bases and J dropped 7 bases, with 17 bases sitting between them. The germline V gene encodes CDR1 MDHEN and CDR2 SYDVKM. The CDR3 is made up of 14 amino acids. CDR3 nucleotides: TGTGCCAGCCATGCCTCGGGGGGGATTGAAAAACTGTTTTTT. It translates to CASHASGGIEKLFF.

The CDR3 DNA reads TGTGCCAGCAGCTTATGGGCTAGCGGGGGCAATGGGAACATTCAGTACTTC. Translating it yields CASSLWASGGNGNIQYF. The V and J genes are TRBV7-2 and TRBJ2-4, with 10 bases matching TRBD2. With V trimmed by 2 bases and J by 7 bases, 11 bases remained unmatched. The CDR3 spans 17 residues. CDR1 and CDR2 from the germline V gene are SGHTA and FQGNSA.

The CDR3 DNA is TGTGCCAGTAGCTCTACAACAGGGGCCACCGGGGAGCTGTTTTTT. Translation: CASSSTTGATGELFF. The chain couples TRBV19 to TRBJ2-2; 7 bases match TRBD1. This CDR3 is built from 15 residues. Looked up from germline, CDR1 is LNHDA and CDR2 is SQIVND (reference sequence). V shed 6 bases, J shed 4 bases, and the junction held 8 bases outside the gene matches.